Below are 26 T cell receptor beta chains sequenced from a single sample in a study of identical twins (dated by TCRdb to about 2016). The protocol used for the library was 5' RACE. Sequencing took place on an Illumina HiSeq 2000. The public reads were run again by TCRdb, first through fastp at Q25 and then through MiXCR, and only productive beta chains were kept. Records with the same CDR3 protein are collapsed into one entry carrying the most frequent genes and DNA. In this sample the table shows about 520,000 distinct CDR3 sequences, about 20% of which occur a single time. The ten largest make up around 0.91% of the sample. The same data also went into a second study, on T cells expressing NK-cell markers.

Sequencing was performed on CD4+ T cells sorted from blood. Receptors originate from a woman between 18 and 30 years old in good health.

The chain has TRBV20-1 and TRBJ1-4, with 9 bases matching TRBD1. This CDR3 is built from 15 residues. Germline trimming cut 5 bases from V and 8 bases from J; bases unmatched to any gene: 12. From germline, CDR1 is DFQATT and CDR2 SNEGSKA (reference sequence). The CDR3 DNA sequence: TGCAGTGCTCTCCCGGGACAGGGAACGAGGGAAAAACTGTTTTTT. Amino acids: CSALPGQGTREKLFF.

This clonotype turned up a few times. This CDR3 reads CASSYSTGNHNEQFF. Here the CDR3 DNA reads TGTGCCAGCAGTTACTCGACCGGGAACCACAATGAGCAGTTCTTC. V and J are TRBV6-5 and TRBJ2-1; a possible D gene is TRBD2 (5 bases). V shed 0 bases and J shed 5 bases, with 11 bases lying between them. The CDR3 totals 15 residues. Germline CDR1 reads MNHEY; CDR2 reads SVGAGI.

This clonotype has a handful of counts. V gene TRBV6-1 combines with J gene TRBJ1-2; TRBD1 agrees at 9 bases. The CDR3 extends over 14 amino acids. Trimming took 3 bases from V and 5 from J; bases not matched to a gene: 4. CDR1 is MNHNS, CDR2 SASEGT, per germline. CDR3 nucleotide sequence: TGTGCCAGCAGTGAGCCGGGACAGGGATATGGCTACACCTTC. It encodes CASSEPGQGYGYTF.

The chain is built from TRBV5-1 and TRBJ2-4; TRBD1 agrees at 10 bases. Per germline, CDR1 SGHRS and CDR2 YFSETQ. Trimming cost V 4 bases and J 8 bases; bases outside gene matches: 6. This CDR3 is 14 amino acids long. This CDR3 reads CASSTGQGEDIQYF. CDR3 DNA: TGCGCCAGCAGCACAGGACAGGGGGAGGACATTCAGTACTTC.

The genes are TRBV7-8 and TRBJ2-7; 8 bases are shared with TRBD2. The CDR3 sequence is 15 residues long. Trimming cost V 2 bases and J 4 bases; bases outside gene matches: 7. CDR1 and CDR2 (germline): SGHVS, FQNEAQ. The CDR3 here is CASSLIVAGRYEQYF. CDR3 sequence (DNA): TGTGCCAGCAGCTTAATAGTAGCGGGAAGGTACGAGCAGTACTTC. Full variable domain (rest looked up from reference TRBV7-8 and TRBJ2-7): GAGVSQSPRYKVAKRGQDVALRCDPISGHVSLFWYQQALGQGPEFLTYFQNEAQLDKSGLPSDRFFAERPEGSVSTLKIQRTQQEDSAVYLCASSLIVAGRYEQYFGPGTRLTVT.

This clonotype was counted at least ten times. The junction and the germline gene differ at one end; a read error may be behind it. The chain is built from TRBV12-3 or TRBV12-4 and TRBJ1-1; no definite D call. CDR3 length: 13 amino acids. The CDR3 reads CASSLGGNTEAFF. CDR3 bases: TGTGCCAGCAGCTTAGGTGGGAACACTGAAGCTTTCTTT.

The chain carries TRBV7-3 and TRBJ2-3, with D unresolved. The CDR3 extends over 14 amino acids. Germline V gives CDR1 SGHTA, CDR2 FQGTGA. V gave up 1 base and J gave up 0 bases, with 5 bases separating them. The CDR3: CASSLNPSTDTQYF. The CDR3 coding sequence is TGTGCCAGCAGCTTAAATCCCAGCACAGATACGCAGTATTTT.

The chain is built from TRBV10-3 and TRBJ2-1, with 11 nucleotides matching TRBD1. In germline, CDR1 is ENHRY, CDR2 SYGVKD. With V trimmed by 3 bases and J by 8 bases, 6 bases remained unmatched. CDR3 length equals 15 residues. This chain's CDR3 is CAISDPGQGGDEQFF. The CDR3 DNA sequence: TGTGCCATCAGTGATCCGGGACAGGGGGGCGATGAGCAGTTCTTC.

The CDR3, as DNA: TGTGCCACCAGCAGAGCTAAGGCGGCTAGCTCCTACGAGCAGTACTTC. Its protein product is CATSRAKAASSYEQYF. The chain uses TRBV15 and TRBJ2-7; no definite D call. Per the germline V gene, CDR1 is LNHNV and CDR2 is YYDKDF (reference sequence). V gave up 1 base and J gave up 0 bases, with 13 bases separating them. The CDR3 has 16 amino acids.

This clonotype appeared a few times. The chain couples TRBV5-5 to TRBJ2-7, with D unclear. The CDR3 extends over 13 amino acids. CDR1 is SGHKS, CDR2 YYEKEE, per germline (reference sequence). The ends were cut back, 0 bases at V and 3 bases at J, with 7 bases in the middle. In nucleotides, the CDR3 is TGTGCCAGCAGCTTGGAACGGAGCTACGAGCAGTACTTC. Residues: CASSLERSYEQYF.

This clonotype was observed a handful of times. This sequence joins TRBV20-1 and TRBJ2-3; 10 nucleotides match TRBD2. From germline, CDR1 is DFQATT and CDR2 SNEGSKA (reference sequence). The length of the CDR3 is 16 residues. Trimming removed 3 bases from V and 7 bases from J; junction bases left unmatched: 13. The CDR3 bases are TGCAGTGCTAGGCTGGGCTCTAGCGGGGGCCAGAATACGCAGTATTTT. It yields the protein CSARLGSSGGQNTQYF.

This clonotype turned up a few times. This chain's CDR3 is CASRYRGQGNTEAFF. The CDR3, as DNA: TGTGCCAGCAGGTACAGGGGGCAGGGTAACACTGAAGCTTTCTTT. The chain has TRBV6-5 and TRBJ1-1; 9 bases are shared with TRBD1. The ends lost 6 bases at V and 2 bases at J; junction bases unmatched: 7. This CDR3 contains 15 residues. CDR1 and CDR2 (germline): MNHEY, SVGAGI.

This clonotype was detected a few times. J is TRBJ2-1 and V is TRBV12-3 or TRBV12-4; no firm D call. Trimming cost V 7 bases and J 0 bases, with 22 bases left between them. The CDR3 contains 18 residues. The CDR3 coding sequence is TGTGCCAGCACCGAAAACCACCGGCACCGAGACTCCTACAATGAGCAGTTCTTC. This codes for CASTENHRHRDSYNEQFF.

The V gene is TRBV12-3 or TRBV12-4, the J gene TRBJ1-1, with D uncertain. The CDR3 has 13 residues. Trimming left V 2 bases short and J 8 bases short, with 12 bases between. The CDR3 spells CASSLRGLAEAFF. CDR3 sequence (DNA): TGTGCCAGCAGTTTAAGAGGCTTAGCCGAAGCTTTCTTT.

In its sample, this clonotype was seen a few times. The CDR3: CASSFPASSNEQFF. The CDR3 DNA sequence: TGTGCCAGCAGCTTTCCTGCTAGCAGCAATGAGCAGTTCTTC. This sequence joins TRBV7-9 and TRBJ2-1, with TRBD2 as a possible D gene (5 bases). The germline V gene has CDR1 SEHNR and CDR2 FQNEAQ (reference sequence). V lost 3 bases and J lost 6, with 12 bases in between. The CDR3 extends over 14 amino acids.

This clonotype was seen repeatedly, ten times or more. The chain links TRBV6-5 to TRBJ1-6; D unresolved. Germline V gene lookup returns CDR1 MNHEY and CDR2 SVGAGI. V was clipped by 0 bases and J by 10 bases, with 7 bases between them. The CDR3 loop spans 13 amino acids. The CDR3 nucleotides read TGTGCCAGCAGTTACTCGCCGGGCTCACCCCTCCACTTT. This sequence encodes CASSYSPGSPLHF.

This clonotype has a count of ten or more. The chain employs TRBV12-3 or TRBV12-4 and TRBJ2-5, with D unresolved. CDR3 length: 13 amino acids. V lost 0 bases and J lost 5, with 7 bases in between. This chain's CDR3 is CASSLAEVETQYF. The CDR3 DNA sequence: TGTGCCAGCAGTTTAGCTGAGGTTGAGACCCAGTACTTC.

The chain combines TRBV7-2 with TRBJ2-3; 8 bases line up with TRBD2. V shed 3 bases, J shed 3 bases, and the junction held 5 bases outside the gene matches. Germline CDR1 and CDR2: SGHTA and FQGNSA. The CDR3 has 15 residues. This chain's CDR3 is CASSFSSGHTDTQYF. CDR3 sequence (DNA): TGTGCCAGCAGCTTCTCTAGCGGGCATACAGATACGCAGTATTTT.

The gene calls are TRBV10-1 and TRBJ2-7; D may be TRBD1 (5 bases). Trimming removed 4 bases from V and 7 bases from J, with 11 bases in between. The germline V gene has CDR1 WNHNN and CDR2 SYGVQD (reference sequence). The CDR3 consists of 12 residues. The CDR3 DNA follows: TGCGCCAGCAGTGCAGGGTACGAGGAGCAGTACTTC. This sequence encodes CASSAGYEEQYF.

The chain has TRBV20-1 and TRBJ2-1; possible D gene TRBD1, 5 bases. The CDR3 length is 15 residues. Germline CDR1 DFQATT, CDR2 SNEGSKA (reference sequence). V was shortened by 5 bases and J by 0 bases, with 14 bases between the two germline ends. CDR3 residues: CSAYHRSSSYNEQFF. CDR3 in DNA: TGCAGTGCTTACCACAGGTCTAGCTCCTACAATGAGCAGTTCTTC.

This clonotype was counted only a few times. The rearrangement uses TRBV20-1 and TRBJ1-1; D possibly corresponds to TRBD1 (6 bases). V lost 1 base and J 5 bases, leaving 14 bases between the germline ends. The CDR3 is made up of 14 amino acids. CDR1 DFQATT and CDR2 SNEGSKA come from the germline V gene (reference sequence). The CDR3, as DNA: TGCAGTGCTAGAGGTAGGGGGATGTGGACTGAAGCTTTCTTT. Its translation is CSARGRGMWTEAFF.

The table lists this clonotype with a few counts. The chain couples TRBV3-1 to TRBJ2-1; D uncertain. This CDR3 is 13 amino acids long. V lost 3 bases, J lost 7 bases, and 10 bases lay in between. CDR1 is LGHDT and CDR2 is YNNKEL in the germline V gene (reference sequence). The CDR3 nucleotides read TGTGCCAGCAGCCAGGGATATTATAATGAGCAGTTCTTC. Translated: CASSQGYYNEQFF.

This clonotype was found many times. This chain connects TRBV20-1 to TRBJ1-1, with D possibly TRBD1 on 6 matching bases. CDR1 and CDR2 from the germline V gene are DFQATT and SNEGSKA (reference sequence). The CDR3 covers 13 residues. V dropped 6 bases and J dropped 7 bases, with 18 bases sitting between them. CDR3 in amino acids: CSAAQTGKGEAFF. CDR3 bases: TGCAGTGCCGCCCAGACAGGTAAGGGTGAAGCTTTCTTT.

This rearrangement joins TRBV20-1 to TRBJ2-7; 7 bases line up with TRBD1. CDR3 size: 13 residues. Germline loops: CDR1 DFQATT, CDR2 SNEGSKA (reference sequence). Unmatched junction bases numbered 6, after V lost 4 bases and J lost 3 bases. The CDR3 spells CSATPRGLYEQYF. The CDR3 nucleotides are TGCAGTGCTACCCCTAGGGGGCTCTACGAGCAGTACTTC.

The rearrangement joins TRBV4-3 to TRBJ2-3; either TRBD1 or TRBD2 may fit D (5 bases each). Germline-derived CDR1 and CDR2 are LGHNA and YSLEER. The CDR3 sequence is 13 residues long. V lost 0 bases and J lost 6, with 7 bases in between. Written as DNA, the CDR3 is TGCGCCAGCAGCCAAGAGGGGGAGGATACGCAGTATTTT. Amino acid sequence: CASSQEGEDTQYF.

The CDR3 DNA sequence: TGCAGCGGGGGACAGGGGATGGGCAATGAGCAGTTCTTC. It encodes CSGGQGMGNEQFF. This rearrangement joins TRBV29-1 to TRBJ2-1, with 10 bases fitting TRBD1. With V trimmed by 7 bases and J by 6 bases, 6 bases remained unmatched. The CDR3 sequence is 13 residues long. CDR1 SQVTM and CDR2 ANQGSEA come from the germline V gene.